The 21 T cell receptor beta chains listed next were all sequenced from one sample in a study of cytomegalovirus exposure and HLA in healthy donors. The PCR made use of 60 Vbeta and 13 Jbeta primers. Here immunoSEQ multiplex PCR was the method, and the copy in TCRdb shows in-frame clones only, minus some. The data hold approximately 140,000 clones, with 79% observed a single time. Sequencing was performed on PBMCs. Receptors originate from a man between 50 and 59 years old in good health and CMV-seropositive.

V usage is TRBV9 and J usage is TRBJ1-2, with 7 bases fitting TRBD1. The CDR3 has 16 amino acids. In germline, CDR1 is SGDLS, CDR2 YYNGEE. Trimming removed 3 bases from V and 3 bases from J; junction bases left unmatched: 11. CDR3 bases: TGTGCCAGCAGCGCTGACCTGGGACAGACTCACTATGGCTACACCTTC. This translates into CASSADLGQTHYGYTF.

This clone appeared a single time. The chain employs TRBV2 and TRBJ1-5; the D gene is possibly TRBD1 (5 bases). The CDR3 extends over 15 amino acids. V lost 6 bases to trimming and J lost 2 bases, with 14 bases between them. The germline V gene encodes CDR1 SNHLY and CDR2 FYNNEI. This CDR3 is CASSLIGGGNQPQHF. The CDR3 region has the DNA TGTGCCAGCAGCCTAATTGGGGGGGGCAATCAGCCCCAGCATTTT.

Here the CDR3 DNA reads TGTGCCAGCAGGAGAAACGGGGACTCTGAAGCTTTCTTT. It translates to CASRRNGDSEAFF. V usage is TRBV2 and J usage is TRBJ1-1; maybe TRBD1 (5 bases). Germline CDR1 is SNHLY and CDR2 is FYNNEI. The length of the CDR3 is 13 residues. Deletions cut 6 bases from V and 6 bases from J, with 14 bases between.

V usage is TRBV7-2 and J usage is TRBJ2-3, with TRBD2 matching 14 bases. Per the germline V gene, CDR1 is SGHTA and CDR2 is FQGNSA. Trimming at V came to 4 bases and at J to 3 bases, leaving 3 bases not matched to a gene. This CDR3 contains 16 residues. The DNA for the CDR3 is TGTGCCAGCAGCTCTCGGACTAGCGGGAGGACAGATACGCAGTATTTT. Protein sequence: CASSSRTSGRTDTQYF. Full variable domain (rest looked up from reference TRBV7-2 and TRBJ2-3): GAGVSQSPSNKVTEKGKDVELRCDPISGHTALYWYRQSLGQGLEFLIYFQGNSAPDKSGLPSDRFSAERTGGSVSTLTIQRTQQEDSAVYLCASSSRTSGRTDTQYFGPGTRLTVL.

The rearrangement links TRBV6-5 to TRBJ2-7, with D uncertain. Trimming removed 7 bases at V and 5 bases at J, with 12 bases between. CDR3 length equals 12 residues. Germline CDR1 MNHEY, CDR2 SVGAGI. This chain's CDR3 is CASTTSSDEQYF. The CDR3 DNA reads as TGTGCCAGCACCACTTCATCCGACGAGCAGTACTTC.

This chain connects TRBV7-8 to TRBJ2-1, with 9 bases matching TRBD1. Germline V gene data show CDR1 as SGHVS and CDR2 as FQNEAQ. This CDR3 contains 16 residues. With 1 base clipped from V and 6 bases from J, the junction kept 7 bases outside the gene matches. CDR3 coding DNA: TGTGCCAGCAGCTTAGTGGCCGGGACAGGGTTCAATGAGCAGTTCTTC. As protein: CASSLVAGTGFNEQFF.

Turning to this clone: Other DNA sequences in this specimen translate into the identical CDR3. The rearrangement links TRBV5-1 to TRBJ2-7; D perhaps matches TRBD2 (6 bases). Germline-derived CDR1 and CDR2 are SGHRS and YFSETQ. This CDR3 region has 14 residues. The V end was cut by 4 bases, the J end by 8 bases, with 19 bases between. The CDR3 bases are TGCGCCAGCAGCGTCTCCGGGGGACCTACAAAGCAGTACTTC. It translates to CASSVSGGPTKQYF.

The chain joins TRBV4-2 to TRBJ2-1, with 7 bases aligning to TRBD2. CDR3 length equals 17 residues. Germline CDR1 LGHNA, CDR2 YNFKEQ. Trimming at V came to 0 bases and at J to 10 bases, leaving 15 bases not matched to a gene. The CDR3 DNA reads TGTGCCAGCAGCCAAGAATGGCAATCAGCGGGATCTGGGGAGCAGTTCTTC. This codes for CASSQEWQSAGSGEQFF.

Concerning this clone: Relative to the germline gene, one junction end is altered; a read error may explain this. The chain combines TRBV7-9 with TRBJ2-7; 7 bases match TRBD1. The V gene's germline CDR1 is SEHNR and CDR2 FQNEAQ (reference sequence). The CDR3 is 16 amino acids. This CDR3 reads CSSSSPDRTNSYEQYF. In DNA, the CDR3 is TGTTCCAGCAGCTCCCCGGACAGGACCAACTCCTACGAGCAGTACTTC.

This clone came up a few times. CDR3: CASTLLAVNPSGANVLTF. CDR3 DNA sequence: TGTGCCAGTACCCTTTTGGCCGTTAACCCCTCTGGGGCCAACGTCCTGACTTTC. This rearrangement joins TRBV19 to TRBJ2-6, with no clear D. Germline V CDR1 and CDR2: LNHDA, SQIVND (reference sequence). V was pared by 7 bases and J by 0 bases, with 19 bases between. The CDR3 is made up of 18 amino acids.

The chain joins TRBV10-1 to TRBJ2-7, with TRBD2 matching over 10 bases. This CDR3 contains 15 residues. Losses at the gene ends were 2 bases for V and 7 bases for J; bases not matched to a gene: 8. Germline V CDR1 and CDR2: WNHNN, SYGVQD (reference sequence). CDR3 sequence: CASSETVQREGEQYF. The CDR3 DNA is TGCGCCAGCAGTGAGACTGTCCAGCGGGAGGGGGAGCAGTACTTC.

The rearrangement uses TRBV30 and TRBJ2-7; the match to TRBD1 covers 9 bases. The CDR3 consists of 12 residues. Germline V CDR1 and CDR2: GTSNPN, SVGIG (reference sequence). Losses at the gene ends were 2 bases for V and 7 bases for J; bases not matched to a gene: 3. The CDR3 DNA follows: TGTGCCTGGAGTCCGACAGGGGGAGAGCAGTACTTC. As protein: CAWSPTGGEQYF.

This sequence joins TRBV19 and TRBJ2-2, with 8 bases that match TRBD1. CDR1 LNHDA and CDR2 SQIVND come from the germline V gene (reference sequence). Trimming removed 4 bases from V and 6 bases from J; junction bases left unmatched: 7. The CDR3 sequence is 15 residues long. CDR3: CASSSRQGFAGELFF. CDR3 nucleotide sequence: TGTGCCAGTAGTAGCCGACAGGGGTTCGCCGGGGAGCTGTTTTTT.

This clone has only one observation. V is TRBV9 and J is TRBJ2-7; TRBD1 aligns across 8 bases. V was pared by 0 bases and J by 3 bases, with 5 bases of the junction left unmatched. This CDR3 has 15 residues. CDR1 and CDR2 from the germline V gene are SGDLS and YYNGEE. The CDR3 region is CASSVGGTGFYEQYF. CDR3 in DNA: TGTGCCAGCAGCGTAGGCGGGACAGGCTTCTACGAGCAGTACTTC.

The genes are TRBV20-1 and TRBJ1-2; D not certain. This CDR3 contains 11 residues. V lost 6 bases and J 0 bases, leaving 5 bases between the germline ends. Germline CDR1 DFQATT, CDR2 SNEGSKA (reference sequence). The CDR3 region has the DNA TGCAGTGCCGCAGCTAACTATGGCTACACCTTC. It is translated as CSAAANYGYTF.

This sequence joins TRBV11-2 and TRBJ2-7, with D maybe TRBD2 (6 bases). V dropped 1 base and J dropped 3 bases, with 10 bases sitting between them. This CDR3 is built from 14 residues. Germline CDR1 reads SGHAT; CDR2 reads FQNNGV. The CDR3 sequence: CASSLAGEFYEQYF. The CDR3 DNA sequence: TGTGCCAGCAGCTTAGCGGGAGAGTTCTACGAGCAGTACTTC.

This clone was counted between two and nine times. The chain combines TRBV27 with TRBJ2-7; no firm D call. The CDR3 extends over 13 amino acids. Germline V gene lookup returns CDR1 MNHEY and CDR2 SMNVEV (reference sequence). CDR3 loop: CASPMAPAYEQYF. DNA for the CDR3: TGTGCAAGCCCCATGGCACCCGCCTACGAGCAGTACTTC.

This clone was detected only a few times. The chain couples TRBV2 to TRBJ2-5; no firm D call. This CDR3 is 12 amino acids long. V shed 6 bases and J shed 5 bases, with 10 bases lying between them. Germline V CDR1 and CDR2: SNHLY, FYNNEI. The chain's CDR3 is CASSLSRETQYF. The CDR3 bases are TGTGCCAGCAGCCTGTCTCGTGAGACCCAGTACTTC.

A remark on this clone: A junction boundary mismatches the germline segment, possibly from a read error. This chain's CDR3 is CASSMDRFGEQYF. CDR3 in DNA: TGTGCTAGCAGCATGGACAGGTTTGGGGAGCAGTACTTC. This chain connects TRBV7-7 to TRBJ2-7, with 7 bases identical to TRBD1. The CDR3 length is 13 residues. The germline V gene has CDR1 SSHAT and CDR2 FNYEAQ (reference sequence). The entire variable domain, with the rest obtained from reference TRBV7-7 and TRBJ2-7, is as follows: GAGVSQSPRYKVTKRGQDVTLRCDPISSHATLYWYQQALGQGPEFLTYFNYEAQPDKSGLPSDRFSAERPEGSISTLTIQRTEQRDSAMYRCASSMDRFGEQYFGPGTRLTVT.

V usage is TRBV5-1 and J usage is TRBJ2-7; 10 bases are a match to TRBD2. Germline CDR1 reads SGHRS; CDR2 reads YFSETQ. V shed 4 bases, J shed 1 base, and the junction held 11 bases outside the gene matches. This CDR3 contains 17 residues. CDR3 DNA sequence: TGCGCCAGCAGCCCCCAGATAGTAGCGGGAGGATCCTACGAGCAGTACTTC. It yields the protein CASSPQIVAGGSYEQYF.

The gene calls are TRBV21-1 and TRBJ2-2; the D call of TRBD1 is as the table states it, not checked on the DNA. TRBV21-1 constitutes a pseudogene. The CDR3 covers 19 residues. Written as DNA, the CDR3 is TGTGCCAGCAGCAACGCAGAGGGGACAGGGGGGTTGTGGACCGGGGAGCTGTTTTTT. It encodes CASSNAEGTGGLWTGELFF.